The rows below give T cell receptor beta chains drawn from one sample of a study of vaccination effects on CD4 cells after COVID-19. Using immunoSEQ multiplex PCR, the repertoire was profiled, and TCRdb retains in-frame clones only, with some absent. The sample holds roughly 35,000 clones; about three quarters are singletons and the top ten take around 15%. Their cognate antigens are unknown. Sequencing was performed on CD4+ T cells from PBMCs cultured with HCoV-NL63 spike peptides, taken before COVID-19 vaccination. The receptors stem from a human donor who had a prior SARS-CoV-2 infection. Each CDR3 is given with its conserved first and last residue. The D gene is left open where the match is weak. Size values are once, few and many counts, or a class for expanded clones, and some rows have none.

d_call clone_size j_call v_call cdr3_aa cdr3_nt
. . TRBJ2-7 TRBV7-9 CASSRDTARAYEQYF TGTGCCAGCAGCCGGGACACGGCAAGGGCCTACGAGCAGTACTTC
. few TRBJ1-2 TRBV10-3 CASAGTLTGYTF TGTGCCAGCGCCGGGACACTCACCGGCTACACCTTC
. . TRBJ2-7 TRBV5-1 CASSLLILGEQYF TGCGCCAGCAGCCTGCTTATTTTGGGGGAGCAGTACTTC
. few TRBJ2-7 TRBV7-9 CASSLGTFRQYF TGTGCCAGCAGCCTGGGGACATTTAGGCAGTACTTC
. . TRBJ2-3 TRBV7-8 CASSPGAGRIGYTQYF TGTGCCAGCAGCCCGGGGGCAGGGAGGATCGGATATACGCAGTATTTT
TRBD2 once TRBJ2-5 TRBV7-3 CASSPAGVETQYF TGTGCCAGCAGCCCAGCGGGAGTAGAGACCCAGTACTTC
TRBD2 . TRBJ2-7 TRBV5-5 CASSLIGGGPSSYEQYF TGTGCCAGCAGCTTGATTGGCGGGGGACCCAGCTCCTACGAGCAGTACTTC
. . TRBJ2-1 TRBV5-1 CASSLQGGYNEQFF TGCGCCAGCAGCTTGCAGGGTGGCTACAATGAGCAGTTCTTC
. . TRBJ1-6 TRBV7-2 CASSLAWGMDNSPLHF TGTGCCAGCAGCTTAGCGTGGGGGATGGATAATTCACCCCTCCACTTT
TRBD1 . TRBJ1-3 TRBV4-2 CASSPPQGGAGNTIYF TGTGCCAGCAGCCCCCCTCAGGGGGGGGCTGGAAACACCATATATTTT
TRBD1 few TRBJ1-1 TRBV3-1/TRBV3-2 CASSQAGTGAEAFF TGTGCCAGCAGCCAAGCCGGGACAGGGGCTGAAGCTTTCTTT
TRBD1 . TRBJ1-1 TRBV11-2 CASSSKTGVTEAFF TGTGCCAGCAGCTCAAAAACAGGGGTCACTGAAGCTTTCTTT
TRBD2 . TRBJ2-5 TRBV5-6 CASSHGLAGGPQETQYF TGTGCCAGCAGCCATGGACTAGCGGGAGGGCCTCAAGAGACCCAGTACTTC
TRBD2 . TRBJ2-1 TRBV7-2 CASSLTGGPGNEQFF TGTGCCAGCAGCTTAACGGGAGGGCCGGGGAATGAGCAGTTCTTC
. . TRBJ1-2 TRBV25-1 CASSELSSSYGYTF TGTGCCAGCAGTGAATTGTCCAGTTCCTATGGCTACACCTTC
. . TRBJ1-6 TRBV3-1/TRBV3-2 CASSQGTWKNSPLHF TGTGCCAGCAGCCAAGGGACGTGGAAGAATTCACCCCTCCACTTT
. . TRBJ1-2 TRBV7-9 CASSPTSQFYGYTF TGTGCCAGCAGCCCAACCTCACAGTTCTATGGCTACACCTTC
TRBD1 few TRBJ1-4 TRBV10-3 CAISESVGGAEKLFF TGTGCCATCAGTGAGTCGGTAGGGGGCGCGGAAAAACTGTTTTTT
. . TRBJ1-6 TRBV6-5 CASRPGTGASSPLHF TGTGCCAGCAGACCTGGGACCGGGGCAAGTTCACCCCTCCACTTT
. . TRBJ1-2 TRBV6-5 CASTQGTLGYGYTF TGTGCCAGCACCCAAGGGACGCTCGGCTATGGCTACACCTTC
TRBD1 . TRBJ1-4 TRBV4-2 CASSQVYRGQVNEKLFF TGTGCCAGCAGCCAAGTGTACAGGGGCCAGGTTAATGAAAAACTGTTTTTT
. . TRBJ2-6 TRBV5-1 CASSLGPVTGANVLTF TGCGCCAGCAGCTTGGGTCCGGTGACTGGGGCCAACGTCCTGACTTTC
. . TRBJ2-7 TRBV5-1 CASSLDGWNYEQYF TGCGCCAGCAGCTTGGATGGGTGGAACTACGAGCAGTACTTC
. . TRBJ2-1 TRBV4-2 CASSQVTRDTSSYNEQFF TGTGCCAGCAGCCAAGTGACCCGGGACACAAGCTCCTACAATGAGCAGTTCTTC
TRBD2 . TRBJ2-7 TRBV9 CASSTPAGGDNPYEQYF TGTGCCAGCAGCACCCCCGCGGGGGGGGACAACCCCTACGAGCAGTACTTC
TRBD2 . TRBJ2-1 TRBV11-3 CASSTSGGAGNEQFF TGTGCCAGCAGCACCAGCGGGGGGGCCGGTAATGAGCAGTTCTTC
TRBD2 . TRBJ2-5 TRBV24-1 CATSDASGRGKTQYF TGTGCCACCAGTGATGCTAGCGGGAGAGGGAAGACCCAGTACTTC
. few TRBJ2-5 TRBV12-3/TRBV12-4 CASSQTEETQYF TGTGCCAGCAGCCAAACCGAGGAGACCCAGTACTTC
TRBD2 . TRBJ2-3 TRBV11-2 CASSLGPLAGNTDTQYF TGTGCCAGCAGCTTAGGCCCCCTAGCGGGAAACACAGATACGCAGTATTTT
. . TRBJ2-3 TRBV4-3 CASSHHGGDTQYF TGCGCCAGCAGCCACCATGGTGGCGATACGCAGTATTTT
. . TRBJ1-2 TRBV9 CASSREGGYTF TGTGCCAGCAGCCGTGAAGGCGGCTACACCTTC
. . TRBJ1-4 TRBV23-1 CARRTLAGEKLFF TGCGCCCGGCGGACTCTCGCAGGTGAAAAACTGTTTTTT
TRBD1 . TRBJ1-1 TRBV7-9 CASSLVAGGGTEAFF TGTGCCAGCAGCTTAGTAGCAGGGGGGGGCACTGAAGCTTTCTTT
. . TRBJ1-6 TRBV7-9 CASSLGLGRITSPLHF TGTGCCAGCAGCTTAGGTCTGGGAAGGATTACTTCACCCCTCCACTTT
. . TRBJ2-3 TRBV5-4 CASSLVMETTDTQYF TGTGCCAGCAGCTTAGTCATGGAAACCACAGATACGCAGTATTTT
. . TRBJ2-7 TRBV28 CASSKDYEQYF TGTGCCAGCAGCAAGGACTACGAGCAGTACTTC
. few TRBJ1-6 TRBV5-1 CASSWTEDNSPLHF TGCGCCAGCAGCTGGACGGAGGATAATTCACCCCTCCACTTT
. . TRBJ1-5 TRBV20-1 CSASDWGQPQHF TGCAGTGCTAGTGATTGGGGGCAGCCCCAGCATTTT
. once TRBJ2-3 TRBV11-3 CASSPSRGTDTQYF TGTGCCAGCAGCCCCAGTCGGGGTACAGATACGCAGTATTTT
. . TRBJ2-1 TRBV18 CASSPDIFYNEQFF TGTGCCAGCTCACCAGACATATTCTACAATGAGCAGTTCTTC
TRBD1 few TRBJ2-3 TRBV11-3 CASSPGQGLTDTQYF TGTGCCAGCAGCCCAGGACAGGGTCTTACAGATACGCAGTATTTT
. . TRBJ1-4 TRBV7-4 CASSLVNQPPATNEKLFF TGTGCCAGCAGCTTAGTGAACCAACCTCCAGCAACTAATGAAAAACTGTTTTTT
. few TRBJ1-5 TRBV30 CAWSREWNQPQHF TGTGCCTGGAGTAGGGAGTGGAATCAGCCCCAGCATTTT
. . TRBJ2-3 TRBV10-1 CASSESQTAHTDTQYF TGCGCCAGCAGTGAGTCACAGACAGCCCACACAGATACGCAGTATTTT
. . TRBJ2-7 TRBV15 CATSRDRHAFEQYF TGTGCCACCAGCAGAGACCGACATGCTTTCGAGCAGTACTTC
. once TRBJ2-6 TRBV11-3 CASSLGTDSSGANVLTF TGTGCCAGCAGCTTAGGGACAGATAGCTCTGGGGCCAACGTCCTGACTTTC
TRBD1 . TRBJ2-7 TRBV20-1 CSVSEGQAPYEQYF TGCAGTGTTAGTGAGGGACAGGCCCCCTACGAGCAGTACTTC
. . TRBJ1-3 TRBV6-1 CASSEAQRGAPSGNTIYF TGTGCCAGCAGTGAAGCGCAACGGGGGGCCCCCTCTGGAAACACCATATATTTT
TRBD1 . TRBJ2-7 TRBV13 CASSVGQRAYEQYF TGTGCCAGCAGCGTGGGACAGCGCGCCTACGAGCAGTACTTC
TRBD1 . TRBJ1-1 TRBV29-1 CSATDRGGGMNTEAFF TGCAGCGCCACGGACAGGGGTGGAGGTATGAACACTGAAGCTTTCTTT
TRBD2 once TRBJ2-3 TRBV7-9 CASSLGLREPTDTQYF TGTGCCAGCAGCTTGGGTTTGCGGGAGCCCACAGATACGCAGTATTTT
. . TRBJ1-3 TRBV19 CASSINSGNTIYF TGTGCCAGTAGTATCAACTCTGGAAACACCATATATTTT